These 10 T cell receptor beta chains share one sample of origin, sequenced in a study of T-cell memory formation after mild COVID-19 (dated by TCRdb to the early 2020s). The library was generated by 5' RACE. The run used an Illumina NovaSeq 6000. TCRdb redid the processing of the public reads, applying fastp at Q25 and MiXCR, and retained in-frame beta chains. Each CDR3 protein appears once, grouped with its most common genes and DNA. Counted in this sample were approximately 580,000 distinct CDR3 sequences; about 20% of them appeared once. The ten largest account for about 12% of the sample. The sample consisted of PBMCs or a T cell subset sorted from them (not recorded which). These receptors all stem from an adult woman who had mild COVID-19 (a few samples of this study predate the infection). The sample titles of this study are shuffled in the database, so cell type and time point are left out; the donor was told from shared clones.

The chain couples TRBV20-1 to TRBJ2-5; 13 positions agree with TRBD2. The CDR3 has 16 amino acids. V lost 5 bases to trimming and J lost 7 bases; unmatched junction nucleotides: 13. Per the germline V gene, CDR1 is DFQATT and CDR2 is SNEGSKA (reference sequence). The CDR3 region has the DNA TGCAGTGCTTCCGGGACTAGCGGGGACCGGTGGGGGACCCAGTACTTC. The encoded protein is CSASGTSGDRWGTQYF.

V gene TRBV20-1 combines with J gene TRBJ2-5; D is uncertain. The germline V gene has CDR1 DFQATT and CDR2 SNEGSKA (reference sequence). The CDR3 is 11 amino acids. The V end lost 3 bases, the J end lost 7 bases, and 9 bases lay between the germline ends. Written as DNA, the CDR3 is TGCAGTGCTAGTATAGCTAGGACCCAGTACTTC. Its translation is CSASIARTQYF.

CDR3 residues: CASSFNIEQFF. CDR3 coding DNA: TGTGCCAGCAGCTTTAACATAGAGCAGTTCTTC. This sequence joins TRBV13 and TRBJ2-1, with D uncertain. V shed 3 bases and J shed 10 bases, with 7 bases lying between them. Germline V gene lookup returns CDR1 PRHDT and CDR2 FYEKMQ (reference sequence). The CDR3 covers 11 residues.

The chain combines TRBV12-3 or TRBV12-4 with TRBJ2-3, with a possible D match to TRBD2 (6 bases). This CDR3 comprises 15 residues. Trimming cost V 2 bases and J 2 bases, with 11 bases left between them. In DNA form, the CDR3 reads TGTGCCAGCAGTTTACGGCGGGGACTCACAGATACGCAGTATTTT. Amino acid sequence: CASSLRRGLTDTQYF.

The CDR3 is CASRQGPGEAFF. CDR3 DNA sequence: TGTGCCAGCAGACAAGGCCCAGGGGAAGCTTTCTTT. J is TRBJ1-1 and V is TRBV6-2 or TRBV6-3; tentative D call: TRBD1 (5 bases). V was cut by 6 bases and J by 8 bases, with 13 bases left in between. The CDR3 sequence is 12 residues long. Germline values: CDR1 MNHEY, CDR2 SVGEGT.

V usage is TRBV6-2 or TRBV6-3 and J usage is TRBJ1-5; D not certain. V was clipped by 5 bases and J by 4 bases, with 12 bases between them. Germline CDR1 is MNHEY and CDR2 is SVGEGT. The CDR3 has 14 amino acids. As DNA, the CDR3 is TGTGCCAGCAGTCTCCCGCCCCCAAATCAGCCCCAGCATTTT. It encodes CASSLPPPNQPQHF.

In its sample, this clonotype was seen a few times. The CDR3, as DNA: TGTGCCACCAGTGCCCCTGTTAGCAATGAGCAGTTCTTC. It codes for CATSAPVSNEQFF. This chain connects TRBV24-1 to TRBJ2-1; D unresolved. CDR3 length: 13 residues. The ends were cut back, 5 bases at V and 6 bases at J, with 10 bases in the middle. The germline V gene has CDR1 KGHDR and CDR2 SFDVKD.

The V and J genes are TRBV30 and TRBJ2-7; a weak D match, TRBD1 (6 bases). Germline-derived CDR1 and CDR2 are GTSNPN and SVGIG (reference sequence). V gave up 0 bases and J gave up 6 bases, with 6 bases separating them. CDR3 length: 11 residues. CDR3 in amino acids: CAWSVGGEQYF. CDR3 DNA: TGTGCCTGGAGTGTAGGGGGCGAGCAGTACTTC.

This clonotype was picked up a small number of times. V and J are TRBV7-9 and TRBJ2-1; 10 bases fit TRBD1. CDR1 is SEHNR, CDR2 FQNEAQ, per germline (reference sequence). J was trimmed by 7 bases and V by 0 bases; bases with no gene match: 6. This CDR3 region has 16 residues. The CDR3 sequence is CASSLAVTGGRNEQFF. As DNA, the CDR3 is TGTGCCAGCAGCTTAGCTGTGACAGGGGGCAGGAATGAGCAGTTCTTC.

The table lists this clonotype with a count of one. V gene TRBV4-3 combines with J gene TRBJ1-6; D call uncertain. In germline, CDR1 is LGHNA, CDR2 YSLEER. The CDR3 is 15 residues long. Deletions cut 0 bases from V and 6 bases from J, with 9 bases between. CDR3 loop: CASSQEAASNSPLHF. The CDR3 bases are TGCGCCAGCAGCCAAGAGGCAGCCTCTAATTCACCCCTCCACTTT.